The clone carrying this T cell receptor (beta chain) was seen many times. Its antigen remains unknown. The sample is drawn from a study of CD8+CD57+ T cells in acquired aplastic anemia. The template used for profiling TCR beta VDJ and CDR3 was genomic DNA. MiXCR, applied by TCRdb to the reads, yields one record per CDR3 protein. Of about 180,000 distinct CDR3 sequences in the sample, around 50% were seen once. The V gene lost 7 bases and the J gene lost 3 bases, with 19 bases spanning the gap. The CDR3 runs to 15 residues. Per germline, CDR1 LGHNT and CDR2 FRNRAP. Sequencing involved patients with CD8+CD57+ cell expansion previously shown by flow cytometry. Patients had received no therapy at the time of blood sampling. Overall study findings and caveats: There were roughly 30 CD8+ CDR3 sequences that occurred in both patients and controls.

V gene TRBV12-5 combines with J gene TRBJ2-7; D is possibly TRBD1 or TRBD2 (5 bases each). This TCR came from a human donor with aplastic anemia. The sequenced sample consisted of sorted CD4+, CD8+, or CD8+CD57+ T cells (not recorded which) from PBMCs. The DNA of the CDR3 is TGTGCTAGTGCCCAACCCCGGGACGCCGGCTACGAGCAGTACTTC. This gives the protein CASAQPRDAGYEQYF. The full variable domain, completed using reference TRBV12-5 and TRBJ2-7, is DARVTQTPRHKVTEMGQEVTMRCQPILGHNTVFWYRQTMMQGLELLAYFRNRAPLDDSGMPKDRFSAEMPDATLATLKIQPSEPRDSAVYFCASAQPRDAGYEQYFGPGTRLTVT.